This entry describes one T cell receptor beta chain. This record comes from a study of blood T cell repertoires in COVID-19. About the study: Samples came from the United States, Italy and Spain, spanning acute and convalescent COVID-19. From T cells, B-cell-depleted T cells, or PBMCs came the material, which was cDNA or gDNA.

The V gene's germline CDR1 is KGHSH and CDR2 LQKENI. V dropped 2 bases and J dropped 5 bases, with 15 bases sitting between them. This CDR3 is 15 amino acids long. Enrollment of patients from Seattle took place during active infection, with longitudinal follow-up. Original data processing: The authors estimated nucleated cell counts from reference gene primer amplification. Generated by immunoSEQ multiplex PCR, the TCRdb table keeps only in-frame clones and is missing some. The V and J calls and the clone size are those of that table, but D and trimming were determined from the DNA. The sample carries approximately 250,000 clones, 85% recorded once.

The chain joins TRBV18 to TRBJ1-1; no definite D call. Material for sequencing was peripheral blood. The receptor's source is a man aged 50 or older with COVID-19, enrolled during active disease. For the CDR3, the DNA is TGTGCCAGCTCACCAGCTCACGGGAGGAAGACTGAAGCTTTCTTT. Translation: CASSPAHGRKTEAFF.